This entry is about one T cell receptor (beta chain). Produced via immunoSEQ multiplex PCR; TCRdb's table is partial and in-frame only. The sample records about 270,000 clones, around 89% being singletons. The sample comes from a study of blood T cell repertoires in COVID-19. Overall study context: Samples came from the United States, Italy and Spain, spanning acute and convalescent COVID-19. T cells, B-cell-depleted T cells, or PBMCs supplied cDNA or gDNA.

The germline gives CDR1 MDHEN, CDR2 SYDVKM. The CDR3 loop spans 16 amino acids. The V and J ends lost 1 base and 4 bases respectively, with 16 bases between them. Participant age was roughly 18 to 90 years, and participants resided in about 25 US areas. Cohorts were determined from participant-reported clinical history. The origin of this receptor is a woman between 50 and 59 years old who had recovered from COVID-19. The rearrangement links TRBV28 to TRBJ1-2; D is perhaps TRBD1 (5 bases). The sequenced sample was PBMCs or T cells enriched from blood (not recorded which). This chain's CDR3 is CASSLSSRASVYGYTF. In DNA, the CDR3 is TGTGCCAGCAGTTTATCGTCCAGGGCCAGTGTCTATGGCTACACCTTC.